These 13 T cell receptor beta chains were sequenced from one sample in a study of blood T cell repertoires in COVID-19. TCRdb keeps only in-frame clones here, not all; method: immunoSEQ multiplex PCR. Of 200,000 to 250,000 clones detected, around 88% appear once; the ten largest clones hold 1.5%. The sequenced sample consisted of peripheral blood. The receptors shown here come from a man in his late teens or twenties with active or convalescent COVID-19.

A note on this clone: This specimen includes other DNA sequences encoding the same CDR3. The V gene is TRBV18, the J gene TRBJ1-2; TRBD1 matches at 8 bases. V shed 3 bases, J shed 5 bases, and the junction held 2 bases outside the gene matches. The CDR3 has 13 residues. From germline, CDR1 is KGHSH and CDR2 LQKENI. This chain's CDR3 is CASSPGQGYGYTF. The CDR3 DNA is TGTGCCAGCTCACCCGGACAGGGATATGGCTACACCTTC.

The rearrangement uses TRBV7-2 and TRBJ2-7; D uncertain. The germline V gene has CDR1 SGHTA and CDR2 FQGNSA. CDR3 length: 14 amino acids. V was cut by 0 bases and J by 3 bases, with 9 bases left in between. This chain's CDR3 is CASSLAPGRYEQYF. In nucleotides, the CDR3 is TGTGCCAGCAGCTTAGCGCCTGGGCGCTACGAGCAGTACTTC.

The rearrangement links TRBV6-2 or TRBV6-3 to TRBJ2-7, with 9 bases aligning to TRBD2. Unmatched junction bases numbered 10, after V lost 2 bases and J lost 2 bases. Germline V gene lookup returns CDR1 MNHEY and CDR2 SVGEGT. This CDR3 is built from 17 residues. CDR3: CASSYQLLRLAAYEQYF. The CDR3 DNA reads as TGTGCCAGCAGTTACCAGCTTCTAAGACTAGCGGCCTACGAGCAGTACTTC.

The gene calls are TRBV6-5 and TRBJ2-5, with 7 nucleotides matching TRBD1. This CDR3 comprises 13 residues. Germline V CDR1 and CDR2: MNHEY, SVGAGI. V was pared by 3 bases and J by 6 bases, with 4 bases of the junction left unmatched. The CDR3 coding sequence is TGTGCCAGCAGTTATCAGGGGGATCAGACCCAGTACTTC. Translation: CASSYQGDQTQYF.

The gene calls are TRBV2 and TRBJ1-1; possible D gene TRBD1, 6 bases. Germline CDR1 is SNHLY and CDR2 is FYNNEI. V was shortened by 8 bases and J by 5 bases, with 21 bases between the two germline ends. The CDR3 spans 15 residues. The chain's CDR3 is CASRQGQGTITEAFF. CDR3 nucleotides: TGTGCCAGCCGGCAAGGGCAGGGGACTATTACTGAAGCTTTCTTT.

The chain joins TRBV3-1 (or the pseudogene TRBV3-2) to TRBJ1-2; possible D gene TRBD1, 6 bases. Trimming stripped 2 bases from V and 2 bases from J, with 6 bases between. The CDR3 loop spans 13 amino acids. The germline CDR1 and CDR2 sequences are LGHDT and YNNKEL (reference sequence). The CDR3 DNA is TGTGCCAGCAGCCAACAGGGGAACTATGGCTACACCTTC. It yields the protein CASSQQGNYGYTF.

The V gene is TRBV30, the J gene TRBJ2-1; a possible D gene is TRBD2 (5 bases). The CDR3 sequence is 11 residues long. Per germline, CDR1 GTSNPN and CDR2 SVGIG (reference sequence). V lost 5 bases, J lost 10 bases, and 12 bases lay in between. CDR3 nucleotide sequence: TGTGCCTGGGGGAGATTCCCCGAGCAGTTCTTC. It codes for CAWGRFPEQFF.

This chain links TRBV5-6 with TRBJ2-7; 7 bases match TRBD1. The CDR3 is made up of 14 amino acids. V was pared by 4 bases and J by 3 bases, with 7 bases of the junction left unmatched. From germline, CDR1 is SGHDT and CDR2 YYEEEE. The CDR3 is CASSGGQLNYEQYF. The CDR3 DNA reads TGTGCCAGCAGCGGGGGACAGCTAAACTACGAGCAGTACTTC.

This chain joins TRBV30 and TRBJ2-3; D remains ambiguous. This CDR3 contains 14 residues. V was trimmed by 0 bases and J by 0 bases, leaving 7 bases between them. Germline-derived CDR1 and CDR2 are GTSNPN and SVGIG (reference sequence). The CDR3 DNA sequence: TGTGCCTGGAGTGTTAGAGTGAGCACAGATACGCAGTATTTT. This sequence encodes CAWSVRVSTDTQYF. The whole variable domain, filled in from reference TRBV30 and TRBJ2-3, reads SQTIHQWPATLVQPVGSPLSLECTVEGTSNPNLYWYRQAAGRGLQLLFYSVGIGQISSEVPQNLSASRPQDRQFILSSKKLLLSDSGFYLCAWSVRVSTDTQYFGPGTRLTVL.

The rearrangement links TRBV7-9 to TRBJ2-2, with D possibly being TRBD1 (5 bases). Germline CDR1 and CDR2: SEHNR and FQNEAQ (reference sequence). V was clipped by 2 bases and J by 6 bases, with 16 bases between them. The CDR3 length is 16 residues. This CDR3 is CASSLHPPGFSGELFF. In DNA, the CDR3 is TGTGCCAGCAGCTTACACCCCCCAGGGTTCTCCGGGGAGCTGTTTTTT.

The rearrangement links TRBV7-9 to TRBJ1-3, with 7 bases lining up with TRBD1. With 5 bases clipped from V and 4 bases from J, the junction kept 8 bases outside the gene matches. CDR3 length: 15 amino acids. The germline CDR1 and CDR2 sequences are SEHNR and FQNEAQ (reference sequence). This CDR3 reads CASSPPGQPGNTIYF. In DNA form, the CDR3 reads TGTGCCAGCAGCCCACCGGGACAGCCGGGAAACACCATATATTTT.

Written as DNA, the CDR3 is TGTGCCAGCAGCTCGGGGGTGCGAGAGCAGTACTTC. This encodes CASSSGVREQYF. V usage is TRBV6-5 and J usage is TRBJ2-7, with TRBD2 as a possible D gene (6 bases). V was clipped by 6 bases and J by 7 bases, with 13 bases between them. The CDR3 runs to 12 residues. Germline values: CDR1 MNHEY, CDR2 SVGAGI.

The genes are TRBV6-5 and TRBJ1-2; 8 nucleotides align to TRBD1. CDR1 and CDR2 from the germline V gene are MNHEY and SVGAGI. This CDR3 has 15 amino acids. Trimming at V came to 9 bases and at J to 6 bases, leaving 15 bases not matched to a gene. In DNA form, the CDR3 reads TGTGCCAGTAGGAAACCGGGACAGGTAGTGGATGGCTACACCTTC. This sequence encodes CASRKPGQVVDGYTF.